The present T cell receptor beta chain was sequenced within a study of cytomegalovirus exposure and HLA in healthy donors (TCRdb year 2017). With respect to the entire study: An earlier analysis of roughly 630 of the donors reported 250 to 300 Gb of sequence data and some 120 million unique TCR beta sequences from 150 million to 200 million T cells. An early release covering roughly 600 HLA-typed donors comprised 250 to 350 gigabases of sequencing data and approximately 80 million unique TCR sequences. Among the roughly 400 genotyped donors, about 85% belonged to the genetic ancestry cluster associated with self-reported Caucasian donors. The study was designed to test whether signatures of past pathogen exposure could be identified by cataloging public T cell receptors. Using immunosequencing, the study profiled T cell repertoires from roughly 650 subjects and related those repertoires to cytomegalovirus serostatus. Along with the approximately 700-subject first cohort, a separate validation cohort of over a hundred different subjects was used. To predict cytomegalovirus infection status, the study brought together high-throughput TCR immunosequencing, statistical association of individual TCRs with disease status, and machine learning. In a later analysis, previously published TCR beta repertoires from 550 to 700 donors were re-analyzed and high-resolution HLA genotyping was added so that TCR occurrence patterns could be studied. Rather than using new phenotypic data, the later analysis identified candidate immune exposures from TCR beta sequences and from how often those sequences occurred across donors. An earlier analysis of fewer than 750 of the donors used high-throughput TCR beta sequencing to judge whether each TCR beta V gene segment behaved as functional or pseudogenic. Donor age, sex, ethnicity and CMV serostatus were compiled together with the repertoire data. A later genetic analysis took genome-wide SNP genotypes for 398 of the 666 donors and used that subset as a discovery cohort. Every repertoire in the discovery cohort had been generated on one and the same sequencing platform. HLA typing covered class I and class II loci at four-digit resolution. Typing coverage differed by locus: A, B, C, DRB1 and DQB1 were typed in roughly 620-630 donors, DQA1 in 500 to 550, DPA1 in roughly 590, and DPB1 in roughly 450. A handful of DR-DQ haplotypes were handled as single units for association and clustering because linkage in the cohort was strong. Among about 370 genotyped donors of the cohort, an average of approximately 240,000 unique TCR beta nucleotide sequences was sequenced per donor, of which about 19% were non-productive. What the work shows at the level of the full study, not this receptor alone: The presence/absence analyses assumed that sequencing depth was roughly uniform across donors, and that assumption may not be true. An earlier analysis of approximately 570 of the donors showed that most TCR beta V segments appeared in productive rearrangements either about 87% or about 30% of the time, which broadly matched IMGT annotations. In a later genetic analysis, a missense DCLRE1C variant was associated with V-gene and J-gene trimming of TCR beta chains, and the association was replicated in an independent cohort. The study gave a list of under 200 TCR beta chains associated with cytomegalovirus. Because counts were too low, more than 15 rarely observed V segments, including chromosome 9 orphons, were excluded from the earlier analysis of a few hundred of the donors. CMV serostatus was the only immune exposure information available for the cohort. Because HLA typing was missing for some donors at each locus, association tests included only the typed subset. In a later analysis, the rate of TCR association differed among HLA loci, with DRB1 alleles having the most associated TCRs and HLA-C alleles having the fewest. A further reported finding was that TCR beta sequences accurately predicted the HLA-A and HLA-B alleles for most subjects in the first cohort. The cohort was sequenced for TCR beta chains only, and without alpha or paired-chain data the features that could be detected were limited. Correlated functional status among segregating V segments might be attributable to linkage disequilibrium, but an unknown experimental factor could not be ruled out. Compared with equally common non-associated chains, HLA-associated TCR beta chains in a later analysis were more clonally expanded and had lower generation probabilities. A later analysis reported that several top co-occurrence clusters appeared linked to parvovirus B19, influenza, CMV and Epstein-Barr virus. Assigning TCR associations to individual alleles was difficult when HLA alleles, especially DR and DQ, strongly co-occurred. Some IMGT-functional V segments, including TRBV6-2 and TRBV6-3, could not be told apart with the 87-base-pair reads, so those segments were excluded. The classifier was reported to diagnose cytomegalovirus status with high specificity and sensitivity in both the original cohort and the validation cohort. While some public TCRs were present in many individuals, most TCR sequences turned up only very rarely across donors. Specific HLA alleles were associated with 15,000 to 20,000 TCR beta sequences at a false discovery rate of 0.05 in a later analysis. A few of the identified cytomegalovirus-associated TCR beta chains were confirmed in vitro to be specific for cytomegalovirus antigens. A later analysis found that most CMV-associated TCR beta chains appeared HLA-restricted, with HLA associations seemingly driven largely by CMV exposure. According to the authors, the approach could potentially be generalized to other disease states and immunological phenotypes. According to a later genetic analysis, donors in an Asian-associated ancestry cluster had fewer N-insertions in productive TCRs than the roughly 670-donor mean. The sequencing pipeline was judged likely to have produced a cluster of highly shared sequence variants as a technical artifact.

Libraries were made using the immunoSEQ multiplex PCR assay. For the multiplex PCR, a mixture combining 60 forward primers for TCR Vbeta segments and 13 reverse primers for TCR Jbeta segments was used. A multiplex PCR assay on genomic DNA amplified the CDR3 region of rearranged TCR beta genes. The Illumina HiSeq System was used to sequence the amplified TCR beta libraries as 87-base-pair reads. Per the authors' processing: In a later analysis, tens of millions of unique TCR beta chains were counted across the roughly 670 repertoires, and about 9.9 million of these chains were shared by at least two donors. A nearest-neighbor algorithm error-corrected the raw reads and collapsed the reads into unique sequences, merging closely related sequences to remove PCR and sequencing errors. CDR3 sequences were aligned to IMGT reference sequences to assign V, D and J gene segments. For a sequence to be retained, a match of at least six nucleotides was required to both a V gene segment and a J gene segment. Rearrangements were called productive when the CDR3 lacked stop codons and stayed in frame with V and J; all others were non-productive. CDR3 was defined by IMGT convention, running from the second conserved V-encoded cysteine to the conserved J-encoded phenylalanine. In an earlier analysis of more than 550 of the donors, sequences lacking an unambiguous match to a single V gene segment were excluded. In an earlier analysis of roughly 600 of the donors, a V segment was called functional when productive rearrangements were above 56.7%, and segregating when the standard deviation between donors exceeded 5%. A statistical classification framework was built for diagnosing cytomegalovirus status from the catalog of TCR beta chain sequences. In a later analysis, V and J genes were assigned by comparing TCR nucleotide sequences against IMGT/GENE-DB human TR gene sequences. Using the TCRdist pipeline, a later analysis assigned CDR3 sequences along with most-parsimonious VDJ recombination scenarios. In a later analysis, every TCR beta chain was defined by the combination of its CDR3 amino acid sequence and its V-gene family, and reads without a unique V-gene family were dropped. To address suspected cross-contamination and a sequencing artifact, a later analysis removed several hundred highly shared, low-generation-probability nucleotide sequences. For each public chain, a later analysis derived a clonal expansion index from normalized ranks of inferred template counts within each repertoire. A later analysis computed generation probabilities with a VDJ recombination model fitted to out-of-frame rearrangements, and checked the results against IGoR. A later analysis scored TCR-TCR, TCR-HLA and TCR-CMV co-occurrence with hypergeometric tests, applying a repertoire-size bias correction to TCR pairs. In a later analysis, false discovery rates were estimated by permuting HLA or CMV assignments 20 times. In a later analysis, co-occurring TCRs were grouped with DBSCAN, and TCRdist sequence similarity was added when clustering was performed within HLA-allele-positive subsets. For co-occurrence clustering, repertoires with fewer than 30,000 or more than 120,000 public chains were excluded, along with about five repertoires with anomalous nucleotide sharing. TCRdb re-hosts the immuneACCESS table, in-frame sequences only. Its copies lack some clones; in the studies checked, an unresolved V gene accounts for under half of them, and the cause for the rest is not known. The V and J calls and clone size are taken from that table; D and trimming were inferred from the DNA. The sample table gives roughly 190,000 clones. The ten largest clones capture about 0.8% of the sample.

Sequences SGDLS (CDR1) and YYNGEE (CDR2) are obtained from the germline V gene. The CDR3 holds 19 amino acids from the cysteine to the phenylalanine. The entry retains the CDR3 DNA only, 57 bases that are in frame from base 1. The germline V end is reduced by 0 bases and the J end by 0 bases; junction bases left unmatched: 10. With respect to this clone: Its antigen specificity is not known.

The cohort was made up of under 800 healthy bone marrow donors. At the time of sampling, every cohort member was nominally healthy, though immune exposures that went unrecorded were likely present. The donor tested CMV seropositive and was one of the 289 seropositive cohort members. A peripheral blood sample was provided by each donor, and peripheral blood mononuclear cells were used for TCR beta sequencing. The Qiagen DNeasy Blood Extraction Kit was used to extract genomic DNA from the blood cell samples. Recombination connected TRBV9 to TRBJ2-3; 10 central bases correspond to TRBD2. Input material: PBMCs. The source is a woman in her late teens or twenties in good health and CMV-seropositive. In nucleotide form, the sequence is TGTGCCAGCAGCGTAGGTAGCAGCGGGGGGGCTCTGAGCACAGATACGCAGTATTTT. Translated, it gives CASSVGSSGGALSTDTQYF.